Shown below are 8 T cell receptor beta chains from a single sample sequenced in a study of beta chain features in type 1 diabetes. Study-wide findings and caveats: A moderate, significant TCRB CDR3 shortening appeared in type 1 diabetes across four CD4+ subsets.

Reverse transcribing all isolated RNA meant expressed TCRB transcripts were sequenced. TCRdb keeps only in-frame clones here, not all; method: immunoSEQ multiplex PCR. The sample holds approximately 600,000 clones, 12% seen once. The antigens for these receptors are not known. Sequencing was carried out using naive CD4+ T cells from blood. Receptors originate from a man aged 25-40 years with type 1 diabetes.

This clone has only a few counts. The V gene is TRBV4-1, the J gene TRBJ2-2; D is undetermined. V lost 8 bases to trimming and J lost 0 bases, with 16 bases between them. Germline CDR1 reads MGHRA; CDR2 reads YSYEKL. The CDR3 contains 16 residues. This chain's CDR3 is CASAQQPASNTGELFF. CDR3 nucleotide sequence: TGCGCCAGCGCCCAACAACCCGCATCGAACACCGGGGAGCTGTTTTTT.

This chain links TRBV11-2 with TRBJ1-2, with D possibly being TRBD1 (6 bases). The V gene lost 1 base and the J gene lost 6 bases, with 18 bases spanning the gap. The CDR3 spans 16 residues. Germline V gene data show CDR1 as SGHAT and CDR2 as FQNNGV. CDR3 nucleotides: TGTGCCAGCAGCTTAGTCATACAGGGTGAGGAGGATGGCTACACCTTC. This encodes CASSLVIQGEEDGYTF.

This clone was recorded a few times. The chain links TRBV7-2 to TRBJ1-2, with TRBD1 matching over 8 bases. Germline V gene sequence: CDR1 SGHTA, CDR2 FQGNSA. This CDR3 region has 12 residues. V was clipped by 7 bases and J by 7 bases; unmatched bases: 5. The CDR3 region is CASTRQGSGYTF. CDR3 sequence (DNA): TGTGCCAGCACCCGACAGGGGTCTGGCTACACCTTC.

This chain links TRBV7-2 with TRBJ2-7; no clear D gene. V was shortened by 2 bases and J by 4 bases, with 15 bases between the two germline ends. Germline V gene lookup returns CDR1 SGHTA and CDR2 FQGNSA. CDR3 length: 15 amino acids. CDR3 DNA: TGTGCCAGCAGCTTAAGTATAGATCGCTTGTACGAGCAGTACTTC. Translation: CASSLSIDRLYEQYF.

The CDR3 DNA follows: TGTGCCAGCAGCTTTTGGGACCCCCCTGGAGAACTGTTTTTT. Amino acid sequence: CASSFWDPPGELFF. The chain is built from TRBV11-2 and TRBJ1-4, with D perhaps matching TRBD1 (5 bases). This CDR3 region has 14 residues. Germline CDR1 is SGHAT and CDR2 is FQNNGV. V shed 3 bases and J shed 12 bases, with 17 bases lying between them.

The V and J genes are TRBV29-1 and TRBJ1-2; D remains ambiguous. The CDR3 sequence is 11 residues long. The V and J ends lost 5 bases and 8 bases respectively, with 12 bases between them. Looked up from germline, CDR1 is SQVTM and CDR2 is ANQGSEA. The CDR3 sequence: CSVPSGLGYTF. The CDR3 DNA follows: TGCAGCGTTCCCTCCGGTCTCGGCTACACCTTC.

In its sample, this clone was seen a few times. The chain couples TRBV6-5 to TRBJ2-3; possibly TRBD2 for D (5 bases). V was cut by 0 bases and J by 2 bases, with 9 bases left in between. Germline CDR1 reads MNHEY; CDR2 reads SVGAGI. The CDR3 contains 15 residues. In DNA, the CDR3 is TGTGCCAGCAGTTACTCCGGGGAGCCCACAGATACGCAGTATTTT. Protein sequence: CASSYSGEPTDTQYF.

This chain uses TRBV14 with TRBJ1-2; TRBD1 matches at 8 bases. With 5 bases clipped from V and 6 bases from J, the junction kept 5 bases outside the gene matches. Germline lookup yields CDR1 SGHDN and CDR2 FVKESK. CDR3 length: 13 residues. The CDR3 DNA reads TGTGCCAGCAGCAGGACAGGGATACATGGCTACACCTTC. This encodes CASSRTGIHGYTF.